Listed below are T cell receptor beta chains from one sample, sequenced in a study of blood T cells in healthy people across ages. TCRdb processed the 5' RACE reads anew with MiXCR; each CDR3 protein has one entry. The data hold 450,000 to 700,000 distinct CDR3 sequences, with 25% to 30% observed a single time. Sequenced input: blood. These receptors all come from a woman in her 70s in good health. CDR3s include the opening cysteine and the closing phenylalanine or tryptophan. The D gene is left open where the match is weak. Not all rows give a size; the values are once, few, many and, for expanded clones, a class.

once	TRBV20-1	TRBJ2-3	14	NA	CSAIEISIGYTQYF	TGCAGTGCTATAGAAATCAGCATCGGATATACGCAGTATTTT
NA	TRBV29-1	TRBJ2-1	11	TRBD2	CSTRGLAEQFF	TGCAGCACTAGAGGACTAGCAGAGCAGTTCTTC
few	TRBV20-1	TRBJ1-1	15	NA	CSARDFTADGTEAFF	TGCAGTGCTAGAGATTTCACAGCAGACGGCACTGAAGCTTTCTTT
few	TRBV5-1	TRBJ2-7	14	TRBD1	CASSFGQGFDEQYF	TGCGCCAGCAGCTTCGGACAGGGGTTTGACGAGCAGTACTTC
few	TRBV21-1	TRBJ1-2	21	NA	CASSKAGQGRKGVWDDYGYTF	TGTGCCAGCAGCAAAGCAGGCCAGGGAAGGAAGGGGGTATGGGATGACTATGGCTACACCTTC
NA	TRBV20-1	TRBJ2-3	14	TRBD2	CSSTSGGHTDTQYF	TGCAGTTCGACTAGCGGGGGGCACACAGATACGCAGTATTTT
few	TRBV20-1	TRBJ1-1	12	NA	CSAPRQVTEAFF	TGCAGTGCACCCCGACAGGTCACTGAAGCTTTCTTT
NA	TRBV15	TRBJ2-3	16	NA	CATSREPQVVMDTQYF	TGTGCCACCAGCAGAGAACCCCAGGTGGTCATGGATACGCAGTATTTT
few	TRBV12-3/TRBV12-4	TRBJ2-1	11	NA	CASSSTAREFF	TGTGCCAGCAGTTCGACGGCCCGTGAGTTCTTC
NA	TRBV12-3/TRBV12-4	TRBJ2-7	14	NA	CASSFSSFSWEQYF	TGTGCCAGCAGTTTTTCTAGTTTCTCATGGGAGCAGTACTTC
few	TRBV27	TRBJ2-1	15	TRBD2	CASSPRKRGYNEQFF	TGTGCCAGCAGTCCCCGGAAGCGGGGTTACAATGAGCAGTTCTTC
few	TRBV5-1	TRBJ2-1	13	NA	CASSLGPHDEQFF	TGCGCCAGCAGCTTGGGCCCCCACGATGAGCAGTTCTTC
NA	TRBV7-9	TRBJ1-2	15	NA	CACSPASGEDYGYTF	TGTGCCTGCAGCCCTGCTTCTGGGGAGGACTATGGCTACACCTTC
few	TRBV11-2	TRBJ2-1	15	TRBD1	CASSRTGGTYNEQFF	TGTGCCAGCAGCCGAACAGGGGGCACCTACAATGAGCAGTTCTTC
few	TRBV13	TRBJ2-7	14	TRBD1	CASSNTGESYEQYF	TGTGCCAGCAGCAATACAGGGGAATCCTACGAGCAGTACTTC
many	TRBV28	TRBJ2-4	15	NA	CASSLGGTLDNIQYF	TGTGCCAGCAGTCTCGGGGGCACCCTCGATAACATTCAGTACTTC
NA	TRBV4-3	TRBJ2-2	13	NA	CASSQGTHGELFF	TGCGCCAGCAGCCAAGGAACGCACGGGGAGCTGTTTTTT
NA	TRBV7-9	TRBJ2-5	16	TRBD2	CASSREASGGRVDQYF	TGTGCCAGCAGCCGCGAAGCTAGCGGGGGACGAGTAGACCAGTACTTC
NA	TRBV29-1	TRBJ2-5	11	NA	CSVEDIGTQYF	TGCAGCGTTGAAGATATCGGGACCCAGTACTTC
NA	TRBV15	TRBJ1-2	13	NA	CATETVSLYGYTF	TGTGCCACCGAGACTGTGAGTCTCTATGGCTACACCTTC
NA	TRBV12-3/TRBV12-4	TRBJ1-4	15	TRBD1	CASSGRTGGDEKLFF	TGTGCCAGCAGTGGAAGGACAGGGGGGGATGAAAAACTGTTTTTT
many	TRBV6-5	TRBJ1-2	13	NA	CASSYSGYYGYTF	TGTGCCAGCAGTTACTCGGGGTACTATGGCTACACCTTC
few	TRBV9	TRBJ1-1	13	NA	CASSGGLFPEAFF	TGTGCCAGCAGCGGGGGCCTCTTCCCTGAAGCTTTCTTT
few	TRBV3-1	TRBJ2-7	13	NA	CASSQAPLIEQYF	TGTGCCAGCAGCCAAGCTCCCCTAATCGAGCAGTACTTC
few	TRBV27	TRBJ1-1	14	TRBD1	CASSSPGQGNEAFF	TGTGCCAGCAGTTCGCCGGGACAGGGAAATGAAGCTTTCTTT
few	TRBV6-5	TRBJ2-3	14	NA	CASEDSARTDTQYF	TGTGCCAGTGAGGACAGCGCCCGCACAGATACGCAGTATTTT
few	TRBV20-1	TRBJ2-7	14	NA	CSAPRRGFSYEQYF	TGCAGTGCCCCCCGACGGGGGTTCTCCTACGAGCAGTACTTC
NA	TRBV29-1	TRBJ1-1	12	NA	CSVCRGRTEAFF	TGCAGCGTTTGTAGGGGGAGGACTGAAGCTTTCTTT
NA	TRBV18	TRBJ1-2	14	NA	CASSPAGGGYGYTF	TGTGCCAGCTCACCGGCCGGGGGCGGTTATGGCTACACCTTC
NA	TRBV25-1	TRBJ2-7	13	NA	CASSGRGEGEQYF	TGTGCCAGCAGTGGTCGGGGAGAGGGGGAGCAGTACTTC
few	TRBV5-1	TRBJ2-5	15	TRBD2	CASSKAGTSEETQYF	TGCGCCAGCAGCAAAGCCGGGACTAGCGAAGAGACCCAGTACTTC
few	TRBV20-1	TRBJ2-3	16	NA	CSAQEVSLGGGDTQYF	TGCAGTGCTCAGGAGGTGTCTTTGGGTGGGGGAGATACGCAGTATTTT
NA	TRBV3-1	TRBJ2-7	15	NA	CASSQGLTGSYEQYF	TGTGCCAGCAGCCAAGGGTTGACGGGCTCCTACGAGCAGTACTTC
many	TRBV7-2	TRBJ2-5	15	NA	CASSFNGVYRETQYF	TGTGCCAGCAGCTTCAATGGGGTTTACAGGGAGACCCAGTACTTC
few	TRBV27	TRBJ2-1	18	TRBD2	CASSLRTSGGADNNEQFF	TGTGCCAGCAGTTTGAGGACTAGCGGGGGGGCGGATAACAATGAGCAGTTCTTC
NA	TRBV20-1	TRBJ2-5	14	NA	CSASQGNSVETQYF	TGCAGTGCAAGTCAGGGAAATTCCGTCGAGACCCAGTACTTC
few	TRBV5-4	TRBJ2-1	18	TRBD2	CASSLFATTSGGLNEQFF	TGTGCCAGCAGCTTGTTTGCTACTACTAGCGGGGGGCTCAATGAGCAGTTCTTC